The clone carrying this TCR beta chain was counted many times. Time point of the sample: sample taken at primary tumor resection. Unsorted whole RNA from tumor, nontumor lung or frozen PBMC underwent sequencing. Samples came from 60 to 75 TRACERx patients with untreated early-stage lung cancer. These data originate in a study of spatial heterogeneity in lung cancer. About the research overall: Within raw reads, each unique TCR and UMI combination appeared on average more than ten times.

TCRdb recomputed calls from the 5' RACE reads with MiXCR, one row per CDR3 protein. The sample lists tens of thousands of distinct CDR3 sequences, roughly an eighth seen once, with 55% to 60% in the top ten. CDR3 size: 14 residues. Germline V gene sequence: CDR1 SGHNT, CDR2 YYREEE (reference sequence). Trimming removed 4 bases at V and 9 bases at J, with 19 bases between. The clonotype comes from a male donor with early-stage non-small cell lung cancer. The specimen comprised PBMCs, sampled at surgery. The J gene is TRBJ2-5, the V gene TRBV5-4; D assignment may be TRBD1 or TRBD2 (7 bases each). CDR3 loop: CASSPGGPGGAQYF. DNA of the CDR3: TGTGCCAGCAGCCCGGGTGGTCCAGGGGGGGCCCAGTACTTC.